This T cell receptor (beta chain) comes out of a study of T cell responses to AZD1222 COVID-19 vaccine. Study results and limitations: Nearly half of the spike-specific TCRs reportedly recognize variant regions that carry no mutations. Spike was spanned by vaccine-associated CD4 TCRs, with dominance at 160-218 and 743-854.

On this clone itself: Its antigen is not known.

Clones were sequenced by immunoSEQ multiplex PCR, and TCRdb holds only the in-frame ones, with some missing. The sample includes about 150,000 clones, around 95% of them seen just once. Deletions cut 1 base from V and 5 bases from J, with 14 bases between. The CDR3 covers 15 residues. CDR1 is MGHRA, CDR2 YSYEKL, per germline. Sequences were derived from peripheral blood, sampled on day 0 of AZD1222 vaccination. This sequence was found in an adult in good health. The chain carries TRBV4-1 and TRBJ1-2; tentatively, D is TRBD1 (6 bases). CDR3 bases: TGCGCCAGCAGCCAAGGGGGAGGCAGGGGATATGGCTACACCTTC. Translation gives CASSQGGGRGYGYTF.